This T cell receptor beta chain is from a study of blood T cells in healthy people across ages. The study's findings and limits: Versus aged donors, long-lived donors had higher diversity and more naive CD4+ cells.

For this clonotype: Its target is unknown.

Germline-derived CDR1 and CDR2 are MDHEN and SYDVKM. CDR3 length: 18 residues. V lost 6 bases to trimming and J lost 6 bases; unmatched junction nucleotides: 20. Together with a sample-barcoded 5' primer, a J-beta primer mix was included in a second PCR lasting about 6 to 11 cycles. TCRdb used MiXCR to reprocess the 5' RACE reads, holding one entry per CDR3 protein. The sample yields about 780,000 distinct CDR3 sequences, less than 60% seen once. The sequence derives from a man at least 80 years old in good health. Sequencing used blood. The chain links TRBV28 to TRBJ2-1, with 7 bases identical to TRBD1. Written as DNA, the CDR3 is TGTGCCAGCAGCTCCGTCCCGGGACAGTTAAGCGAAGCCAATGAGCAGTTCTTC. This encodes CASSSVPGQLSEANEQFF.